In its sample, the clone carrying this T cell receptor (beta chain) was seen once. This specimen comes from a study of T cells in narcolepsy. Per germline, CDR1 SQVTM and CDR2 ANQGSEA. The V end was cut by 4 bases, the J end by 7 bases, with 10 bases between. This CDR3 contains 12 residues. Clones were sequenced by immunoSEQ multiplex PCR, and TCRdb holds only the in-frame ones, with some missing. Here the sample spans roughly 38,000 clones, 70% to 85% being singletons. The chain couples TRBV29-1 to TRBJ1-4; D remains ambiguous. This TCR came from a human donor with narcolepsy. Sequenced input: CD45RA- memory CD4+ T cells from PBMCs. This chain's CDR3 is CSVGFRVEKLFF. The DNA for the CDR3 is TGCAGCGTTGGATTTCGGGTTGAAAAACTGTTTTTT.